This is a list of T cell receptor beta chains from one sample in a study of cytomegalovirus exposure and HLA in healthy donors. Here immunoSEQ multiplex PCR was the method, and the copy in TCRdb shows in-frame clones only, minus some. The data contain over 75,000 clones, roughly four fifths of them singletons. The sample was PBMCs. The source is a woman aged 18-29 years in good health and CMV-seropositive. CDR3s include the opening cysteine and the closing phenylalanine or tryptophan. D genes are given only for firm matches. Clone sizes are given selectively: once, few, many, or a class where the clone is expanded.

V	J	size	D	CDR3	DNA
TRBV4-2	TRBJ1-1	-	-	CASSQGTPSWDTEAFF	TGTGCCAGCAGCCAAGGGACACCTTCTTGGGACACTGAAGCTTTCTTT
TRBV5-5	TRBJ2-7	few	-	CASSLIETYEQYF	TGTGCCAGCAGCTTGATAGAAACCTACGAGCAGTACTTC
TRBV4-1	TRBJ1-2	-	TRBD1	CASSQETGGRGYGYTF	TGCGCCAGCAGCCAAGAGACAGGGGGCAGGGGCTATGGCTACACCTTC
TRBV28	TRBJ2-7	-	TRBD2	CASKISGSSSYEQYF	TGTGCCAGCAAAATTAGCGGGAGCTCTTCCTACGAGCAGTACTTC
TRBV4-1	TRBJ2-7	-	TRBD2	CASSPPPGLAGGSYEQYF	TGCGCCAGCAGCCCCCCCCCAGGTCTAGCGGGGGGATCCTACGAGCAGTACTTC
TRBV2	TRBJ1-6	-	-	CASTGQGNSPLHF	TGTGCCAGCACGGGGCAGGGGAATTCACCCCTCCACTTT
TRBV10-3	TRBJ2-3	-	TRBD2	CAIRGTSGGFTQYF	TGTGCCATCAGGGGGACTAGCGGGGGGTTTACGCAGTATTTT
TRBV7-9	TRBJ1-5	once	-	CASQPRELNQPQHF	TGTGCCAGCCAGCCACGGGAACTCAATCAGCCCCAGCATTTT
TRBV27	TRBJ2-5	-	-	CASSYRGLGETQYF	TGTGCCAGCAGTTACCGGGGGTTGGGAGAGACCCAGTACTTC
TRBV7-8	TRBJ1-1	-	-	CASSVVDSPNTEAFF	TGTGCCAGCAGCGTAGTAGACAGCCCGAACACTGAAGCTTTCTTT
TRBV12-5	TRBJ2-7	-	-	CASGLVRTGHQYF	TGTGCTAGTGGTTTGGTTAGAACAGGTCACCAGTACTTC
TRBV7-8	TRBJ2-1	-	TRBD2	CASSLWASGTYNEQFF	TGTGCCAGCAGCTTATGGGCTAGCGGAACCTACAATGAGCAGTTCTTC
TRBV14	TRBJ2-1	-	-	CASSQSGRRNEQFF	TGTGCCAGCAGCCAGTCAGGGAGGAGGAATGAGCAGTTCTTC
TRBV6-1	TRBJ2-1	many	TRBD2	CASSELAGSYNEQFF	TGTGCCAGCAGTGAACTAGCGGGCTCCTACAATGAGCAGTTCTTC
TRBV29-1	TRBJ1-1	few	-	CSAMGGNTEAFF	TGCAGCGCCATGGGGGGGAACACTGAAGCTTTCTTT
TRBV5-6	TRBJ2-1	-	-	CASSLLVSSYNEQFF	TGTGCCAGCAGCTTGCTTGTTAGCTCCTACAATGAGCAGTTCTTC
TRBV28	TRBJ1-1	few	-	CASSSLQGSTEAFF	TGTGCCAGCAGTTCTTTACAGGGAAGTACTGAAGCTTTCTTT
TRBV28	TRBJ2-7	-	-	CASTLSRGHEQYF	TGTGCCAGCACCCTATCTAGGGGCCACGAGCAGTACTTC
TRBV5-4	TRBJ2-7	-	-	CASSLVEVSYEQYF	TGTGCCAGCAGCTTGGTAGAGGTGTCCTACGAGCAGTACTTC
TRBV9	TRBJ1-1	-	-	CASSAGVNTEAFF	TGTGCCAGCAGCGCGGGGGTTAACACTGAAGCTTTCTTT
TRBV6-5	TRBJ2-3	once	-	CASSYQAGWGADTQYF	TGTGCCAGCAGTTATCAGGCGGGGTGGGGGGCAGATACGCAGTATTTT
TRBV28	TRBJ1-1	-	-	CASSLTANTEAFF	TGTGCCAGCAGCCTCACAGCGAACACTGAAGCTTTCTTT
TRBV19	TRBJ1-2	-	-	CASSTQGRNYGYTF	TGTGCCAGTAGTACACAGGGTCGGAACTATGGCTACACCTTC